This TCR beta chain originates from a study of cytomegalovirus exposure and HLA in healthy donors. Trimming at V came to 4 bases and at J to 8 bases, leaving 11 bases not matched to a gene. CDR3 length: 17 residues. CDR1 and CDR2 (germline): LNHDA, SQIVND (reference sequence). This clone appeared a single time. Libraries were prepared by immunoSEQ multiplex PCR; TCRdb keeps only in-frame clonotypes and omits some of them. The table records 65,000 to 75,000 clones, around 93% of them present only once. The donors were part of the validation cohort, which consisted of under 150 subjects and was separate from the first cohort of several hundred subjects.

The clonotype originates from a young man in good health and CMV-seropositive. The chain links TRBV19 to TRBJ2-1; 13 nucleotides align to TRBD2. The sequenced material came from PBMCs. The CDR3 spells CASSTPLRLAGGYEQFF. DNA of the CDR3: TGTGCCAGTAGTACCCCGTTGAGACTAGCGGGAGGCTATGAGCAGTTCTTC.